A single TCR beta chain is shown here with its context. In the original analysis: Amplification of reference gene primers provided the estimated nucleated cell counts. Only in-frame clones appear in the TCRdb table, and some are missing; sequencing was by immunoSEQ multiplex PCR. Clonal size and the V and J genes are those of that table, whereas D and trimming came from the DNA. Of some 150,000 clones detected, 80% to 85% appear once; the ten largest clones hold approximately 14%. This sample was taken from a study of blood T cell repertoires in COVID-19. V shed 3 bases and J 5 bases; nucleotides not matched to a gene: 9. The CDR3 runs to 15 residues. Germline V gene sequence: CDR1 DFQATT, CDR2 SNEGSKA (reference sequence). Patients at the Seattle site were enrolled during active infection and followed longitudinally.

Sequencing was performed on peripheral blood. This clonotype originated in a woman in her 70s with COVID-19, enrolled during active disease. V usage is TRBV20-1 and J usage is TRBJ2-5; 10 nucleotides match TRBD2. CDR3 sequence: CSASPWLAGEETQYF. The CDR3 region has the DNA TGCAGTGCTAGTCCATGGCTAGCGGGAGAGGAGACCCAGTACTTC.